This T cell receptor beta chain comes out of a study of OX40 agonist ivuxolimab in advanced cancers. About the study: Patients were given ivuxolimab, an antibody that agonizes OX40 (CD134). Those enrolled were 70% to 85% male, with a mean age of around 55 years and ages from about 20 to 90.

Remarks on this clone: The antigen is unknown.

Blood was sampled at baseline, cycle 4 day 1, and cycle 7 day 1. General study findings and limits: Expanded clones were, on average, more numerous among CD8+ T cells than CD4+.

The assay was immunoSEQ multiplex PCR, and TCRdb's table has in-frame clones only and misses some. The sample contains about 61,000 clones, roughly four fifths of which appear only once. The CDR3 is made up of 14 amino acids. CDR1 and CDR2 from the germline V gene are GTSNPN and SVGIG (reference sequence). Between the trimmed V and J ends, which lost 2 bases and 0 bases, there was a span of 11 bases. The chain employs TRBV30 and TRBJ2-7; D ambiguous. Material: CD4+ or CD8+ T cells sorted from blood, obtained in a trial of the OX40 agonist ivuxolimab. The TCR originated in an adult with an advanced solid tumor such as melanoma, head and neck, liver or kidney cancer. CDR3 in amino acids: CAWSILRSSYEQYF. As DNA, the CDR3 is TGTGCCTGGAGTATACTCAGGAGCTCCTACGAGCAGTACTTC.